A single sample is the source of the 32 T cell receptor beta chains below, sequenced in a study of cytotoxic CD8 clonotypes in ibrutinib-treated CLL. Clones were read by immunoSEQ multiplex PCR, and TCRdb kept only the in-frame ones, dropping some. The sample records some 290,000 clones, around four fifths being singletons. Sequencing used PBMCs, obtained before ibrutinib treatment. These receptors were obtained from a human donor with chronic lymphocytic leukemia.

The chain links TRBV5-1 to TRBJ1-2, with D unresolved. The germline CDR1 and CDR2 sequences are SGHRS and YFSETQ. V was clipped by 3 bases and J by 0 bases, with 12 bases between them. The CDR3 loop spans 15 amino acids. CDR3 residues: CASSSEIASNYGYTF. In DNA, the CDR3 is TGCGCCAGCAGCTCAGAAATTGCTTCTAACTATGGCTACACCTTC.

The V call is TRBV6-5, the J call TRBJ2-6; no definite D call. Germline lookup yields CDR1 MNHEY and CDR2 SVGAGI. Trimming shortened V by 5 bases and J by 3 bases, and 8 bases separated the two germline ends. There are 14 residues in the CDR3. The CDR3: CASSASRGANVLTF. CDR3 sequence (DNA): TGTGCCAGCAGTGCTTCGCGTGGGGCCAACGTCCTGACTTTC.

The chain recombines TRBV5-4 with TRBJ2-4; no clear D. The CDR3 is made up of 15 amino acids. The germline V gene encodes CDR1 SGHNT and CDR2 YYREEE (reference sequence). Trimming stripped 4 bases from V and 9 bases from J, with 20 bases between. In DNA, the CDR3 is TGTGCCAGCAGCCAATACCGGGCCTCAAGACCCATTCAGTACTTC. It translates to CASSQYRASRPIQYF.

This clone was seen only once. The chain carries TRBV6-5 and TRBJ2-2; TRBD2 might be the D (6 bases). This CDR3 region has 11 residues. Trimming shortened V by 7 bases and J by 13 bases, and 13 bases separated the two germline ends. Per the germline V gene, CDR1 is MNHEY and CDR2 is SVGAGI. In DNA form, the CDR3 reads TGTGCCAGCAAGGCGGGGCCGCGGCTGTTTTTT. It yields the protein CASKAGPRLFF.

The chain employs TRBV5-1 and TRBJ1-5, with unresolved D. The CDR3 consists of 13 residues. Per the germline V gene, CDR1 is SGHRS and CDR2 is YFSETQ. Trimming pared 0 bases from V and 4 bases from J, leaving 5 bases between. The CDR3 is CASSLDRNQPQHF. CDR3 sequence (DNA): TGCGCCAGCAGCTTGGATCGGAATCAGCCCCAGCATTTT.

This clone was recorded only once. The chain combines TRBV28 with TRBJ2-3; perhaps TRBD2 as D (6 bases). Germline CDR1 reads MDHEN; CDR2 reads SYDVKM. The length of the CDR3 is 15 residues. V was trimmed by 3 bases and J by 2 bases, leaving 12 bases between them. DNA of the CDR3: TGTGCCAGCAGTTTCGGTAGCGGCCCCACAGATACGCAGTATTTT. Amino acid sequence: CASSFGSGPTDTQYF.

This sequence joins TRBV18 and TRBJ1-2; 8 positions agree with TRBD1. The V gene's germline CDR1 is KGHSH and CDR2 LQKENI. J gave up 2 bases and V 3 bases, and 17 bases lay outside the gene matches. This CDR3 has 19 residues. DNA of the CDR3: TGTGCCAGCTCACCGCAGGACAGGGTAATCGTCAGGGTGAACTATGGCTACACCTTC. Amino acids: CASSPQDRVIVRVNYGYTF.

The chain uses TRBV7-3 and TRBJ2-1; no definite D call. V lost 5 bases and J lost 4, with 9 bases in between. Germline CDR1 reads SGHTA; CDR2 reads FQGTGA. The CDR3 has 13 amino acids. This CDR3 is CASSPDLYNEQFF. The CDR3 nucleotides read TGTGCCAGCAGCCCCGACTTGTACAATGAGCAGTTCTTC.

The rearrangement links TRBV5-6 to TRBJ1-3; no firm D call. Per germline, CDR1 SGHDT and CDR2 YYEEEE. This CDR3 comprises 16 residues. Trimming took 1 base from V and 1 from J, leaving 12 bases between them. The DNA of the CDR3 is TGTGCCAGCAGCTTGAGGCAGAGAGCGTCTGGAAACACCATATATTTT. Protein product: CASSLRQRASGNTIYF.

The chain joins TRBV30 to TRBJ2-7, with TRBD2 matching 9 bases. V lost 2 bases and J lost 3; bases outside the gene matches: 17. Germline values: CDR1 GTSNPN, CDR2 SVGIG (reference sequence). The CDR3 is 18 amino acids. CDR3 sequence reads: CAWSSPTPPSGTIYEQYF. As DNA, the CDR3 is TGTGCCTGGAGTTCACCTACTCCCCCTAGCGGGACTATCTACGAGCAGTACTTC. The full variable domain, in which reference TRBV30 and TRBJ2-7 provide the parts outside the CDR3, is SQTIHQWPATLVQPVGSPLSLECTVEGTSNPNLYWYRQAAGRGLQLLFYSVGIGQISSEVPQNLSASRPQDRQFILSSKKLLLSDSGFYLCAWSSPTPPSGTIYEQYFGPGTRLTVT.

The chain carries TRBV27 and TRBJ2-6; tentatively, D is TRBD2 (5 bases). From germline, CDR1 is MNHEY and CDR2 SMNVEV (reference sequence). V dropped 1 base and J dropped 1 base, with 5 bases sitting between them. CDR3 length: 15 amino acids. The CDR3 region is CASSLWRSGANVLTF. CDR3 nucleotide sequence: TGTGCCAGCAGTTTATGGAGGTCTGGGGCCAACGTCCTGACTTTC.

The genes are TRBV9 and TRBJ2-1; 10 bases line up with TRBD2. In germline, CDR1 is SGDLS, CDR2 YYNGEE. V dropped 5 bases and J dropped 10; count of bases not matched to a gene: 12. There are 15 residues in the CDR3. The CDR3 nucleotides are TGTGCCAGCAGACAAGGGGGTCCTAGCGGGAGCGAGCAGTTCTTC. Translating it yields CASRQGGPSGSEQFF.

The chain couples TRBV21-1 to TRBJ1-1. TRBV21-1 constitutes a pseudogene. This CDR3 spans 16 amino acids. The CDR3 loop is CASSIPPGVSGTEAFF. The CDR3 DNA follows: TGTGCCAGCAGCATCCCACCAGGTGTTTCGGGCACTGAAGCTTTCTTT.

The chain couples TRBV7-6 to TRBJ2-5, with D perhaps TRBD1 or TRBD2 (5 bases each). This CDR3 has 15 residues. CDR1 SGHVS and CDR2 FNYEAQ come from the germline V gene. V lost 2 bases and J 7 bases, leaving 17 bases between the germline ends. The CDR3 sequence is CASSLSRGPRRTQYF. In nucleotides, the CDR3 is TGTGCCAGCAGCTTAAGCCGGGGACCCAGACGGACCCAGTACTTC.

The V gene is TRBV2, the J gene TRBJ2-2; D unresolved. This CDR3 has 16 residues. Germline V gene lookup returns CDR1 SNHLY and CDR2 FYNNEI. Between the trimmed V and J ends, which lost 2 bases and 0 bases, there was a span of 10 bases. Here the CDR3 DNA reads TGTGCCAGCAGTGAATCGGACGGAACGAACACCGGGGAGCTGTTTTTT. Amino acids: CASSESDGTNTGELFF.

This clone was picked up one time. Within the sample, other DNA sequences also encode this same CDR3. The CDR3 is CASSGTGQETQYF. DNA for the CDR3: TGTGCCAGCAGTGGGACAGGACAAGAGACCCAGTACTTC. The rearrangement links TRBV2 to TRBJ2-5; TRBD1 matches 7 bases. CDR1 is SNHLY, CDR2 FYNNEI, per germline. With 4 bases clipped from V and 2 bases from J, the junction kept 1 base outside the gene matches. The CDR3 length is 13 residues.

V is TRBV7-6 and J is TRBJ1-2, with a tentative D call TRBD1 (5 bases). The CDR3 is 16 amino acids. Trimming shortened V by 4 bases and J by 6 bases, and 21 bases separated the two germline ends. Germline V lookup: CDR1 SGHVS, CDR2 FNYEAQ. This CDR3 reads CASSYPGTSSMDGYTF. The CDR3 DNA follows: TGTGCCAGCAGCTACCCCGGGACTTCTTCTATGGATGGCTACACCTTC. The variable domain in full, with the rest retrieved from reference TRBV7-6 and TRBJ1-2, is GAGVSQSPRYKVTKRGQDVALRCDPISGHVSLYWYRQALGQGPEFLTYFNYEAQQDKSGLPNDRFSAERPEGSISTLTIQRTEQRDSAMYRCASSYPGTSSMDGYTFGSGTRLTVV.

In nucleotides, the CDR3 is TGTGCCAGCAGTCAGGGACAGGTACTAGATACGCAGTATTTT. This encodes CASSQGQVLDTQYF. The V call is TRBV28, the J call TRBJ2-3; 8 nucleotides agree with TRBD1. The germline CDR1 and CDR2 sequences are MDHEN and SYDVKM. V was pared by 5 bases and J by 5 bases, with 6 bases of the junction left unmatched. The CDR3 runs 14 residues.

The gene calls are TRBV4-3 and TRBJ2-7; 10 nucleotides match TRBD2. This CDR3 has 18 residues. V gave up 0 bases and J gave up 3 bases; unmatched junction bases: 11. The germline CDR1 and CDR2 sequences are LGHNA and YSLEER. The DNA of the CDR3 is TGCGCCAGCAGCCAAGAGGCCGGGACTAGCGACCAAAGCTACGAGCAGTACTTC. Translation: CASSQEAGTSDQSYEQYF.

This chain uses TRBV19 with TRBJ2-6, with D unclear. The length of the CDR3 is 17 residues. V lost 6 bases and J lost 0, with 15 bases in between. Germline CDR1 is LNHDA and CDR2 is SQIVND (reference sequence). The CDR3 region has the DNA TGTGCCAGTAGCCATATCCTCCTCTTCTCTGGGGCCAACGTCCTGACTTTC. This codes for CASSHILLFSGANVLTF.

The V call is TRBV5-4, the J call TRBJ2-4, with 10 bases fitting TRBD1. Losses at the gene ends were 4 bases for V and 2 bases for J; bases not matched to a gene: 6. The CDR3 loop spans 16 amino acids. Germline CDR1 is SGHNT and CDR2 is YYREEE (reference sequence). The CDR3 nucleotides read TGTGCCAGCAGCCTGGACAGGGGGGGTTCCAAAAACATTCAGTACTTC. It encodes CASSLDRGGSKNIQYF. Full variable domain (remainder filled in from reference TRBV5-4 and TRBJ2-4): ETGVTQSPTHLIKTRGQQVTLRCSSQSGHNTVSWYQQALGQGPQFIFQYYREEENGRGNFPPRFSGLQFPNYSSELNVNALELDDSALYLCASSLDRGGSKNIQYFGAGTRLSVL.

The table lists this clone with a count of one. The chain recombines TRBV20-1 with TRBJ2-7, with D possibly TRBD1 on 5 matching bases. V was clipped by 4 bases and J by 2 bases, with 6 bases between them. CDR1 DFQATT and CDR2 SNEGSKA come from the germline V gene (reference sequence). This CDR3 spans 11 amino acids. The CDR3 loop is CSATQAYEQYF. CDR3 DNA: TGCAGTGCTACACAGGCCTACGAGCAGTACTTC.

The chain recombines TRBV28 with TRBJ2-7; either TRBD1 or TRBD2 may fit D (5 bases each). Germline values: CDR1 MDHEN, CDR2 SYDVKM. CDR3 length: 15 amino acids. V lost 6 bases to trimming and J lost 2 bases, with 17 bases between them. CDR3 sequence reads: CASSPPGPVTYEQYF. The CDR3 region has the DNA TGTGCCAGCAGCCCGCCGGGACCGGTAACCTACGAGCAGTACTTC.

The chain combines TRBV18 with TRBJ2-5; TRBD2 aligns across 8 bases. CDR3 size: 16 residues. The germline CDR1 and CDR2 sequences are KGHSH and LQKENI. The trim removed 1 base at V and 1 base at J, leaving 5 bases unmatched. CDR3 loop: CASSPLLAGPQETQYF. In DNA form, the CDR3 reads TGTGCCAGCTCACCACTCTTAGCGGGACCCCAAGAGACCCAGTACTTC.

The rearrangement uses TRBV18 and TRBJ2-3; D call uncertain. This CDR3 has 15 amino acids. V gave up 3 bases and J gave up 4 bases, with 14 bases separating them. Per the germline V gene, CDR1 is KGHSH and CDR2 is LQKENI. The CDR3 region has the DNA TGTGCCAGCTCACCTTTGCTCAACAGTCCAGATACGCAGTATTTT. Its translation: CASSPLLNSPDTQYF.

The rearrangement joins TRBV27 to TRBJ2-7; D gene unclear. The germline CDR1 and CDR2 sequences are MNHEY and SMNVEV (reference sequence). The CDR3 sequence is 15 residues long. V gave up 2 bases and J gave up 2 bases, with 13 bases separating them. CDR3 DNA sequence: TGTGCCAGCAGTTTAAACGGAATTAAGACCTACGAGCAGTACTTC. Translation: CASSLNGIKTYEQYF.

The rearrangement joins TRBV15 to TRBJ1-1, with D unresolved. CDR1 LNHNV and CDR2 YYDKDF come from the germline V gene (reference sequence). V gave up 1 base and J gave up 4 bases, with 4 bases separating them. CDR3 length: 12 amino acids. The CDR3 DNA is TGTGCCACCAGCAGAGGGTCCACTGAAGCTTTCTTT. This sequence encodes CATSRGSTEAFF.

This chain links TRBV6-1 with TRBJ2-4; TRBD2 is a possible D gene (6 bases). V lost 2 bases to trimming and J lost 3 bases, with 17 bases between them. The CDR3 covers 17 residues. Germline V gene sequence: CDR1 MNHNS, CDR2 SASEGT. This CDR3 reads CASSEKRGYVGKNIQYF. DNA for the CDR3: TGTGCCAGCAGTGAAAAACGGGGGTATGTTGGCAAAAACATTCAGTACTTC.

Here the CDR3 DNA reads TGTGCCAGCAGCCGGGACAGGGGAGGCACAGATACGCAGTATTTT. It translates to CASSRDRGGTDTQYF. The gene calls are TRBV2 and TRBJ2-3; 10 positions match TRBD1. Per germline, CDR1 SNHLY and CDR2 FYNNEI. Trimming cost V 6 bases and J 1 base; bases outside gene matches: 4. This CDR3 is 15 amino acids long. Variable domain in full (rest from reference TRBV2 and TRBJ2-3): EPEVTQTPSHQVTQMGQEVILRCVPISNHLYFYWYRQILGQKVEFLVSFYNNEISEKSEIFDDQFSVERPDGSNFTLKIRSTKLEDSAMYFCASSRDRGGTDTQYFGPGTRLTVL.

This chain connects TRBV11-2 to TRBJ2-2; D may be TRBD1 (6 bases). Germline V gene data show CDR1 as SGHAT and CDR2 as FQNNGV. The CDR3 sequence is 16 residues long. Trimming cost V 1 base and J 1 base, with 10 bases left between them. The CDR3 spells CASSLVLGGNTGELFF. CDR3 nucleotide sequence: TGTGCCAGCAGCTTAGTATTAGGGGGGAACACCGGGGAGCTGTTTTTT.

The chain carries TRBV14 and TRBJ2-3; D remains ambiguous. V was cut by 0 bases and J by 5 bases, with 9 bases left in between. CDR1 SGHDN and CDR2 FVKESK come from the germline V gene. The CDR3 length is 14 residues. This CDR3 is CASSQDHTRDTQYF. CDR3 DNA: TGTGCCAGCAGCCAAGATCACACGAGAGATACGCAGTATTTT.

The chain uses TRBV6-4 and TRBJ1-2; a weak D match, TRBD1 (5 bases). Germline V CDR1 and CDR2: MRHNA, SNTAGT. There are 13 residues in the CDR3. V gave up 5 bases and J gave up 10 bases, with 17 bases separating them. The CDR3 loop is CASSRTGPRVYTF. The CDR3 DNA sequence: TGTGCCAGCAGTAGGACGGGGCCACGGGTCTACACCTTC.